The rows below give T cell receptor beta chains drawn from one sample of a study of metastatic and nonmetastatic thyroid tumors. TCRdb re-clonotyped the PCR reads through MiXCR. The sample lists tens of thousands of clones, about 16% seen once, with 2.5% to 3.5% in the top ten. Sequencing input: blood. The receptors derive from a female donor with papillary thyroid cancer or a benign thyroid nodule (not recorded which). Some clones in this sample may be carry-over from other donors' samples. CDR3s include the opening cysteine and the closing phenylalanine or tryptophan. The D gene is left open where the match is weak. The size entry is marked missing in some rows and otherwise reads once, few, many or a size class.

CDR3 DNA: TGTTTCAGCAGCCGTCCTACACCGGGACAGGGGTATGGCTACACCTTC
CDR3 protein: CFSSRPTPGQGYGYTF
CDR3 length: 16
D gene: TRBD1
clone size: -
V gene: TRBV4-2
J gene: TRBJ1-2

CDR3 DNA: TGTGCCAGCAGCTTTAGGGGGGACAGGGGCCTTACTGAAGCTTTCTTT
CDR3 protein: CASSFRGDRGLTEAFF
CDR3 length: 16
D gene: TRBD1
clone size: -
V gene: TRBV7-8
J gene: TRBJ1-1

CDR3 DNA: TGTGCCAGCTCACCGGCTGGACTAGCGGGCTCGAACACCGGGGAGCTGTTTTTT
CDR3 protein: CASSPAGLAGSNTGELFF
CDR3 length: 18
D gene: TRBD2
clone size: many
V gene: TRBV18
J gene: TRBJ2-2

CDR3 DNA: TGTGCCAGCAGTTACGACGGGACCTCTAGGGCAGATACGCAGTATTTT
CDR3 protein: CASSYDGTSRADTQYF
CDR3 length: 16
D gene: -
clone size: many
V gene: TRBV6-6
J gene: TRBJ2-3

CDR3 DNA: TGTGCCAGCAGTTTCCGGACAGGGGTGTATGAGCAGTTCTTC
CDR3 protein: CASSFRTGVYEQFF
CDR3 length: 14
D gene: TRBD1
clone size: few
V gene: TRBV6-2/TRBV6-3
J gene: TRBJ2-1

CDR3 DNA: TGTGCCAGCAGCTCTACCGGGGGGAGGAAGACCCAGTACTTC
CDR3 protein: CASSSTGGRKTQYF
CDR3 length: 14
D gene: TRBD2
clone size: many
V gene: TRBV7-9
J gene: TRBJ2-5

CDR3 DNA: TGCAGTGCTCCGCGACAGGCCCGAGGGGTAAACTATGGCTACACCTTC
CDR3 protein: CSAPRQARGVNYGYTF
CDR3 length: 16
D gene: -
clone size: medium-sized
V gene: TRBV20-1
J gene: TRBJ1-2

CDR3 DNA: TGCAGCGTTAAGAAGACTATTAGCGGTAGCACAGATACGCAGTATTTT
CDR3 protein: CSVKKTISGSTDTQYF
CDR3 length: 16
D gene: -
clone size: many
V gene: TRBV29-1
J gene: TRBJ2-3

CDR3 DNA: TGTGCCAGCAGGAGTGGCGGTATTAACTATGGCTACACCTTC
CDR3 protein: CASRSGGINYGYTF
CDR3 length: 14
D gene: -
clone size: many
V gene: TRBV6-2/TRBV6-3
J gene: TRBJ1-2

CDR3 DNA: TGTGCCAGCAGTCCCGCCCCGGGACAGGGGATTAAAGGCTACACCTTC
CDR3 protein: CASSPAPGQGIKGYTF
CDR3 length: 16
D gene: TRBD1
clone size: many
V gene: TRBV28
J gene: TRBJ1-2

CDR3 DNA: TGTGCCAGCAGTGACCTCAACAGGGGGAACACTGAAGCTTTCTTT
CDR3 protein: CASSDLNRGNTEAFF
CDR3 length: 15
D gene: TRBD1
clone size: many
V gene: TRBV6-1
J gene: TRBJ1-1

CDR3 DNA: TGTGCCAGCAGTTCTAAAGGGAGTGGCGAGCAGTTCTTC
CDR3 protein: CASSSKGSGEQFF
CDR3 length: 13
D gene: -
clone size: many
V gene: TRBV6-1
J gene: TRBJ2-1

CDR3 DNA: TGCGCCAGCAGCCAGCCGGGACTAGCGGGAGGAAACATTCAGTACTTC
CDR3 protein: CASSQPGLAGGNIQYF
CDR3 length: 16
D gene: TRBD2
clone size: many
V gene: TRBV4-1
J gene: TRBJ2-4

CDR3 DNA: TGTGCCAGCTCATCCTACGGACAGACCTATGGCTACACCTTC
CDR3 protein: CASSSYGQTYGYTF
CDR3 length: 14
D gene: -
clone size: many
V gene: TRBV18
J gene: TRBJ1-2

CDR3 DNA: TGTGCCAGCAGCTCAGGCATTCATAGCAATCAGCCCCAGCATTTT
CDR3 protein: CASSSGIHSNQPQHF
CDR3 length: 15
D gene: -
clone size: many
V gene: TRBV7-2
J gene: TRBJ1-5

CDR3 DNA: TGTGCCAGCAGCCGCAGTGGCGCTGAAGCTTTCTTT
CDR3 protein: CASSRSGAEAFF
CDR3 length: 12
D gene: -
clone size: many
V gene: TRBV5-6
J gene: TRBJ1-1

CDR3 DNA: TGTGCCACCAGCAGAGTGAGGACGCTCAACTCTGGGGCCAACGTCCTGACTTTC
CDR3 protein: CATSRVRTLNSGANVLTF
CDR3 length: 18
D gene: -
clone size: many
V gene: TRBV15
J gene: TRBJ2-6

CDR3 DNA: TGTGCCAGCAGCCGGACAGGGGATCAGCCCCAGCATTTT
CDR3 protein: CASSRTGDQPQHF
CDR3 length: 13
D gene: TRBD1
clone size: many
V gene: TRBV7-2
J gene: TRBJ1-5

CDR3 DNA: TGTGCCAGCAGCGACTCGACAGGGGGCTATGGCTACACCTTC
CDR3 protein: CASSDSTGGYGYTF
CDR3 length: 14
D gene: TRBD1
clone size: many
V gene: TRBV2
J gene: TRBJ1-2

CDR3 DNA: TGTGCCAGCAGCTCGTATTCGAATACGCAGTATTTT
CDR3 protein: CASSSYSNTQYF
CDR3 length: 12
D gene: -
clone size: many
V gene: TRBV7-3
J gene: TRBJ2-3

CDR3 DNA: TGCAGTGCGGCCGGGACCCCTACCTACAATGAGCAGTTCTTC
CDR3 protein: CSAAGTPTYNEQFF
CDR3 length: 14
D gene: -
clone size: -
V gene: TRBV20-1
J gene: TRBJ2-1

CDR3 DNA: TGTGCCACCAGTGCGGACAGGGGCACAGATACGCAGTATTTT
CDR3 protein: CATSADRGTDTQYF
CDR3 length: 14
D gene: TRBD1
clone size: many
V gene: TRBV24-1
J gene: TRBJ2-3

CDR3 DNA: TGTGCCAGCAGCTTAGGACACCCCTCTGGAAACACCATATATTTT
CDR3 protein: CASSLGHPSGNTIYF
CDR3 length: 15
D gene: -
clone size: many
V gene: TRBV5-4
J gene: TRBJ1-3

CDR3 DNA: TGCAGTGACGAGGACATAGAGAACCAGTACTTC
CDR3 protein: CSDEDIENQYF
CDR3 length: 11
D gene: -
clone size: -
V gene: TRBV20-1
J gene: TRBJ2-5

CDR3 DNA: TGTGCCAGCTCACCATCCCGGCAAGAGACCCAGTACTTC
CDR3 protein: CASSPSRQETQYF
CDR3 length: 13
D gene: -
clone size: many
V gene: TRBV18
J gene: TRBJ2-5

CDR3 DNA: TGTGCCAGCAGGGTGCGCCCCGGGAGTACAGATACGCAGTATTTT
CDR3 protein: CASRVRPGSTDTQYF
CDR3 length: 15
D gene: -
clone size: few
V gene: TRBV5-4
J gene: TRBJ2-3

CDR3 DNA: TGTGCCACCAGCAGAGCCTACAATGAGCAGTTCTTC
CDR3 protein: CATSRAYNEQFF
CDR3 length: 12
D gene: -
clone size: many
V gene: TRBV15
J gene: TRBJ2-1

CDR3 DNA: TGCAGTGCTAGAGATATTGATACCACAGATACGCAGTATTTT
CDR3 protein: CSARDIDTTDTQYF
CDR3 length: 14
D gene: -
clone size: many
V gene: TRBV20-1
J gene: TRBJ2-3

CDR3 DNA: TGTGCCAGCAGCCCCTCAACAGATTATAGCAATCAGCCCCAGCATTTT
CDR3 protein: CASSPSTDYSNQPQHF
CDR3 length: 16
D gene: -
clone size: many
V gene: TRBV11-1
J gene: TRBJ1-5

CDR3 DNA: TGTGCCAGCAGCTGGCAGGGTAGCACAGATACGCAGTATTTT
CDR3 protein: CASSWQGSTDTQYF
CDR3 length: 14
D gene: -
clone size: many
V gene: TRBV7-9
J gene: TRBJ2-3

CDR3 DNA: TGTGCCAGCAGCCGACTAGCGGGAGACAATGAGCAGTTCTTC
CDR3 protein: CASSRLAGDNEQFF
CDR3 length: 14
D gene: TRBD2
clone size: many
V gene: TRBV7-2
J gene: TRBJ2-1

CDR3 DNA: TGTGCCAGCAGGACCGGGACTAGCGGGAGTCCCAACTTC
CDR3 protein: CASRTGTSGSPNF
CDR3 length: 13
D gene: TRBD2
clone size: many
V gene: TRBV28
J gene: TRBJ2-7

CDR3 DNA: TGTGCCAGCAGTGGCCCAACCCGGTCTAAGAGCATTCAGTACTTC
CDR3 protein: CASSGPTRSKSIQYF
CDR3 length: 15
D gene: -
clone size: many
V gene: TRBV28
J gene: TRBJ2-4

CDR3 DNA: TGTGCCATCAGTGAGTCGCTTCTCAGGGCAGTGGGCGGAAACACCATATATTTT
CDR3 protein: CAISESLLRAVGGNTIYF
CDR3 length: 18
D gene: -
clone size: -
V gene: TRBV10-3
J gene: TRBJ1-3

CDR3 DNA: TGTGCCAGCACTGGGGGGGGTAGTGAATCGAGTGTAGATACGCAGTATTTT
CDR3 protein: CASTGGGSESSVDTQYF
CDR3 length: 17
D gene: TRBD2
clone size: -
V gene: TRBV6-1
J gene: TRBJ2-3

CDR3 DNA: TGTGCCAGCAGTTTAGGGCTAGCAAAGACCTACGAGCAGTACTTC
CDR3 protein: CASSLGLAKTYEQYF
CDR3 length: 15
D gene: -
clone size: many
V gene: TRBV27
J gene: TRBJ2-7

CDR3 DNA: TGCAGCACGCCCGGGACTAGCGCATACAATGAGCAGTTCTTC
CDR3 protein: CSTPGTSAYNEQFF
CDR3 length: 14
D gene: TRBD2
clone size: many
V gene: TRBV29-1
J gene: TRBJ2-1

CDR3 DNA: TGTGCCAGCAGCTTAGCGGGGAAGGGTAACAATGAGCAGTTCTTC
CDR3 protein: CASSLAGKGNNEQFF
CDR3 length: 15
D gene: -
clone size: many
V gene: TRBV7-9
J gene: TRBJ2-1

CDR3 DNA: TGTGCCACCGGAGTCGGTGGGGGCGCGGGTCCAAACTATGGCTACACCTTC
CDR3 protein: CATGVGGGAGPNYGYTF
CDR3 length: 17
D gene: -
clone size: many
V gene: TRBV25-1
J gene: TRBJ1-2

CDR3 DNA: TGTGCCAGCAGTTTAGCGGAAGGATACTACGAGCAGTACTTC
CDR3 protein: CASSLAEGYYEQYF
CDR3 length: 14
D gene: -
clone size: -
V gene: TRBV6-5
J gene: TRBJ2-7

CDR3 DNA: TGCAGTGCTAGAGCGCCGACAGGGGACGACATTCAGTACTTC
CDR3 protein: CSARAPTGDDIQYF
CDR3 length: 14
D gene: TRBD1
clone size: many
V gene: TRBV20-1
J gene: TRBJ2-4